These 20 T cell receptor beta chains were sequenced from one sample in a study of OX40 agonist ivuxolimab in advanced cancers. This table comes from immunoSEQ multiplex PCR, and its TCRdb copy is limited to in-frame clones, with some not included. The data contain approximately 62,000 clones, approximately 92% of them singletons. Sequenced material: CD4+ or CD8+ T cells sorted from blood, taken in a trial of the OX40 agonist ivuxolimab. The source is an adult with an advanced solid tumor such as melanoma, head and neck, liver or kidney cancer.

The CDR3 spells CASSHLWDTDDEQYF. The CDR3 DNA sequence: TGCGCCAGCAGCCACCTGTGGGACACCGATGACGAGCAGTACTTC. This rearrangement joins TRBV4-1 to TRBJ2-7; weak D call: TRBD1 (6 bases). V lost 3 bases to trimming and J lost 5 bases, with 17 bases between them. The CDR3 is 15 amino acids. The germline V gene encodes CDR1 MGHRA and CDR2 YSYEKL.

This rearrangement joins TRBV7-2 to TRBJ2-7; no clear D. Germline lookup yields CDR1 SGHTA and CDR2 FQGNSA. The CDR3 consists of 14 residues. The V end was cut by 5 bases, the J end by 3 bases, with 14 bases between. This chain's CDR3 is CASSPQDDLYEQYF. CDR3 DNA: TGTGCCAGCAGCCCCCAAGACGACCTCTACGAGCAGTACTTC.

The rearrangement uses TRBV5-4 and TRBJ2-1; 10 nucleotides align to TRBD2. The length of the CDR3 is 15 residues. Germline values: CDR1 SGHNT, CDR2 YYREEE (reference sequence). Unmatched junction bases numbered 9, after V lost 6 bases and J lost 6 bases. The DNA for the CDR3 is TGTGCCAGCAAGAAGCGGGAGGGCTACTTCAATGAGCAGTTCTTC. It encodes CASKKREGYFNEQFF. The whole variable domain, remainder taken from reference TRBV5-4 and TRBJ2-1, is ETGVTQSPTHLIKTRGQQVTLRCSSQSGHNTVSWYQQALGQGPQFIFQYYREEENGRGNFPPRFSGLQFPNYSSELNVNALELDDSALYLCASKKREGYFNEQFFGPGTRLTVL.

This clone was picked up one time. This rearrangement joins TRBV11-2 to TRBJ2-6; TRBD2 aligns across 7 bases. The V and J ends lost 0 bases and 1 base, in that order; junction bases with no gene match: 12. CDR1 SGHAT and CDR2 FQNNGV come from the germline V gene. The length of the CDR3 is 20 residues. The CDR3 sequence is CASSLDSFSSSGSGANVLTF. In nucleotides, the CDR3 is TGTGCCAGCAGCTTAGATAGTTTTTCGAGTAGCGGGTCTGGGGCCAACGTCCTGACTTTC.

The chain's CDR3 is CSVEDGTLEKLFF. The CDR3 region has the DNA TGCAGCGTTGAAGATGGGACCTTGGAAAAACTGTTTTTT. This chain uses TRBV29-1 with TRBJ1-4, with D possibly matching TRBD1 (5 bases). Trimming shortened V by 0 bases and J by 8 bases, and 10 bases separated the two germline ends. Germline loops: CDR1 SQVTM, CDR2 ANQGSEA. The CDR3 runs to 13 residues. Supplemented by reference TRBV29-1 and TRBJ1-4, the full variable domain reads SAVISQKPSRDICQRGTSLTIQCQVDSQVTMMFWYRQQPGQSLTLIATANQGSEATYESGFVIDKFPISRPNLTFSTLTVSNMSPEDSSIYLCSVEDGTLEKLFFGSGTQLSVL.

This clone was seen only a few times. V gene TRBV13 combines with J gene TRBJ1-1; weak D call: TRBD1 (5 bases). The CDR3 is 14 amino acids. Germline CDR1 and CDR2: PRHDT and FYEKMQ (reference sequence). The V end was cut by 0 bases, the J end by 4 bases, with 9 bases between. CDR3 region: CASSLGQGATEAFF. The CDR3 DNA reads as TGTGCCAGCAGCTTAGGCCAGGGTGCCACTGAAGCTTTCTTT.

The chain carries TRBV19 and TRBJ2-7, with TRBD1 as a possible D gene (6 bases). CDR1 and CDR2 from the germline V gene are LNHDA and SQIVND (reference sequence). The CDR3 is 13 residues long. V lost 6 bases, J lost 3 bases, and 12 bases lay in between. In DNA, the CDR3 is TGTGCCAGTAGCCCCTCAGGGGTCTACGAGCAGTACTTC. Its translation is CASSPSGVYEQYF. The whole variable domain, remainder taken from reference TRBV19 and TRBJ2-7, is DGGITQSPKYLFRKEGQNVTLSCEQNLNHDAMYWYRQDPGQGLRLIYYSQIVNDFQKGDIAEGYSVSREKKESFPLTVTSAQKNPTAFYLCASSPSGVYEQYFGPGTRLTVT.

Turning to this clone: One junction end disagrees with the germline gene, perhaps due to a read error. J is TRBJ2-5 and V is TRBV5-6, with 8 bases matching TRBD1. The length of the CDR3 is 14 residues. The germline gives CDR1 SGHDT, CDR2 YYEEEE. This CDR3 reads CASRLGQVQETQYF. DNA for the CDR3: TGTGCCAGCAGGTTGGGACAGGTCCAAGAGACCCAGTACTTC.

The gene calls are TRBV5-1 and TRBJ1-3; TRBD1 is a possible D gene (5 bases). Germline CDR1 and CDR2: SGHRS and YFSETQ. This CDR3 is built from 14 residues. Between the trimmed V and J ends, which lost 5 bases and 1 base, there was a span of 10 bases. DNA for the CDR3: TGCGCCAGCAGACAGGTCGATTCTGGAAACACCATATATTTT. Amino acid sequence: CASRQVDSGNTIYF.

This clone appeared once. The DNA for the CDR3 is TGTGCCAGCAGCTACTCTGGGGGACTAGCCAAAAACATTCAGTACTTC. Protein product: CASSYSGGLAKNIQYF. The chain carries TRBV7-9 and TRBJ2-4, with D possibly TRBD2 on 6 matching bases. From germline, CDR1 is SEHNR and CDR2 FQNEAQ (reference sequence). The CDR3 extends over 16 amino acids. The germline V and J ends were trimmed by 4 bases and 0 bases, with 13 bases remaining between them.

V and J are TRBV5-4 and TRBJ2-7, with TRBD2 identical over 8 bases. The ends lost 3 bases at V and 0 bases at J; junction bases unmatched: 5. Germline values: CDR1 SGHNT, CDR2 YYREEE (reference sequence). This CDR3 is 15 amino acids long. In DNA, the CDR3 is TGTGCCAGCAGCTCGAGTAGCGGGGCCTCCTACGAGCAGTACTTC. Translating gives CASSSSSGASYEQYF. Full variable domain (rest looked up from reference TRBV5-4 and TRBJ2-7): ETGVTQSPTHLIKTRGQQVTLRCSSQSGHNTVSWYQQALGQGPQFIFQYYREEENGRGNFPPRFSGLQFPNYSSELNVNALELDDSALYLCASSSSSGASYEQYFGPGTRLTVT.

V gene TRBV7-9 combines with J gene TRBJ1-5, with D maybe TRBD1 (6 bases). The CDR3 extends over 17 amino acids. The V and J ends lost 5 bases and 6 bases respectively, with 23 bases between them. Germline CDR1 is SEHNR and CDR2 is FQNEAQ (reference sequence). The CDR3 loop is CASSRTTGSTHSQPQHF. CDR3 bases: TGTGCCAGCAGCCGGACCACAGGGTCAACACACAGTCAGCCCCAGCATTTT.

The CDR3, as DNA: TGTGCCAGCAGCTCCTGGGGCGGGGGGAAATACGAGCAGTACTTC. Amino acid sequence: CASSSWGGGKYEQYF. This sequence joins TRBV7-9 and TRBJ2-7; 8 positions match TRBD2. The CDR3 has 15 amino acids. Germline-derived CDR1 and CDR2 are SEHNR and FQNEAQ (reference sequence). The trim removed 4 bases at V and 4 bases at J, leaving 9 bases unmatched.

J is TRBJ1-4 and V is TRBV10-2; D might be TRBD1 (5 bases). In germline, CDR1 is WSHSY, CDR2 SAAADI. Between the trimmed V and J ends, which lost 2 bases and 4 bases, there was a span of 11 bases. This CDR3 comprises 15 residues. This chain's CDR3 is CASSEGGRINEKLFF. The DNA for the CDR3 is TGCGCCAGCAGTGAGGGGGGACGGATTAATGAAAAACTGTTTTTT.

This rearrangement joins TRBV9 to TRBJ2-7; D is uncertain. The CDR3 has 13 amino acids. Looked up from germline, CDR1 is SGDLS and CDR2 is YYNGEE. V was shortened by 0 bases and J by 6 bases, with 10 bases between the two germline ends. CDR3 in DNA: TGTGCCAGCAGCGTAGTCCCGACCGGCGAGCAGTACTTC. This encodes CASSVVPTGEQYF.

This chain connects TRBV4-1 to TRBJ2-7; 9 bases agree with TRBD2. The V gene end was trimmed by 5 bases and the J gene end by 4 bases; junction bases not matched to a gene: 9. The CDR3 has 15 amino acids. Germline assignment: CDR1 MGHRA and CDR2 YSYEKL. The CDR3 DNA is TGCGCCAGCAGCGGACAGACTAGCGGCGAATACGAGCAGTACTTC. Its translation: CASSGQTSGEYEQYF.

V is TRBV7-9 and J is TRBJ2-5, with 11 bases that match TRBD1. Germline V lookup: CDR1 SEHNR, CDR2 FQNEAQ (reference sequence). The CDR3 totals 15 residues. Losses at the gene ends were 2 bases for V and 5 bases for J; bases not matched to a gene: 4. This CDR3 is CASSLRTGGHETQYF. For the CDR3, the DNA is TGTGCCAGCAGCTTAAGGACAGGGGGCCATGAGACCCAGTACTTC.

This clone was counted a single time. V usage is TRBV4-1 and J usage is TRBJ1-1, with a weak D call TRBD1 (6 bases). The CDR3 spans 15 residues. V lost 0 bases to trimming and J lost 6 bases, with 14 bases between them. Germline values: CDR1 MGHRA, CDR2 YSYEKL. The CDR3 sequence: CASSQDRGGLAEAFF. The CDR3 region has the DNA TGCGCCAGCAGCCAAGATCGGGGGGGCTTGGCTGAAGCTTTCTTT.

This clone was counted a single time. Compared with germline, one end of the junction differs, possibly owing to a read error. The CDR3 spells CVSSQGPDYEQYF. CDR3 in DNA: TGTGTCAGCAGTCAGGGACCGGACTACGAGCAGTACTTC. The chain combines TRBV4-2 with TRBJ2-7, with D perhaps given as TRBD1 or TRBD2 (5 bases each). The CDR3 extends over 13 amino acids. Germline V gene lookup returns CDR1 LGHNA and CDR2 YNFKEQ.

The rearrangement links TRBV4-3 to TRBJ2-1; TRBD2 matches 12 bases. CDR1 and CDR2 from the germline V gene are LGHNA and YSLEER. This CDR3 has 15 amino acids. With V trimmed by 1 base and J by 7 bases, 2 bases remained unmatched. The CDR3 spells CASSQGTSGINEQFF. The CDR3 nucleotides read TGCGCCAGCAGCCAAGGGACTAGCGGGATAAATGAGCAGTTCTTC.